This T cell receptor (beta chain) was sequenced for a study of T cell responses to AZD1222 COVID-19 vaccine. With regard to this clone: Antigen unknown.

Sequenced by immunoSEQ multiplex PCR; TCRdb stores in-frame clones only, minus some. Counted here are roughly 100,000 clones, about 90% occurring once; the ten biggest clones make up under 5.5%. Per the germline V gene, CDR1 is SGHTA and CDR2 is FQGTGA. This CDR3 contains 14 residues. V lost 5 bases and J 4 bases, leaving 14 bases between the germline ends. Overall study results and limits: Only a handful of AZD1222 recipients, about six in all, had baseline seropositivity. The donors showed a predominance of white British ancestry and of females, with possible underestimation of clonal diversity.

The rearrangement joins TRBV7-3 to TRBJ1-2; maybe TRBD1 (5 bases). Sequenced here: peripheral blood, sampled on day 0 of AZD1222 vaccination. The receptor was derived from an adult in good health. CDR3 coding DNA: TGTGCCAGCAGCCCCCGGGACGGCTTCTATGGCTACACCTTC. This encodes CASSPRDGFYGYTF.